This is a list of T cell receptor beta chains from one sample in a study of T cell changes during pregnancy in multiple sclerosis. TCRdb's copy holds only in-frame clones and misses some; the assay was immunoSEQ multiplex PCR. The profile shows about 41,000 clones, roughly nine tenths of them singletons. This material consisted of CD4+ T cells from peripheral blood mononuclear cells, taken in the first trimester of pregnancy. Every receptor here comes from a female donor with multiple sclerosis, enrolled in a pregnancy study. The CDR3 runs from the conserved cysteine through the conserved F or W. A D gene is named only where the DNA matches it firmly. Size is omitted from some rows. Given values are once, few, many or a class for expanded clones.

J: TRBJ1-2; V: TRBV5-8; D: .; size: .; CDR3: CASSLSVGVGNYGYTF; DNA: TGTGCCAGCAGCTTGTCCGTGGGAGTAGGGAACTATGGCTACACCTTC
J: TRBJ1-1; V: TRBV5-1; D: .; size: few; CDR3: CASKEAVNTEAFF; DNA: TGCGCCAGCAAGGAGGCGGTGAACACTGAAGCTTTCTTT
J: TRBJ2-3; V: TRBV29-1; D: .; size: .; CDR3: CSVEDRTPDTQYF; DNA: TGCAGCGTTGAAGATAGGACTCCTGATACGCAGTATTTT
J: TRBJ2-6; V: TRBV19; D: TRBD1; size: .; CDR3: CASSIRGQGPGANVLTF; DNA: TGTGCCAGTAGTATTAGGGGACAGGGGCCTGGGGCCAACGTCCTGACTTTC
J: TRBJ2-3; V: TRBV9; D: TRBD2; size: .; CDR3: CASMGGGPGDTQYF; DNA: TGTGCCAGCATGGGGGGAGGGCCAGGAGATACGCAGTATTTT
J: TRBJ2-5; V: TRBV9; D: TRBD2; size: .; CDR3: CASSGSGTTWTQYF; DNA: TGTGCCAGCAGCGGGAGCGGGACGACCTGGACCCAGTACTTC
J: TRBJ1-2; V: TRBV5-1; D: .; size: .; CDR3: CASSLASGLKFSYYGYTF; DNA: TGCGCCAGCAGCTTGGCATCGGGTCTGAAATTCTCTTACTATGGCTACACCTTC
J: TRBJ1-1; V: TRBV6-5; D: .; size: .; CDR3: CASSYEMNTEAFF; DNA: TGTGCCAGCAGTTACGAGATGAACACTGAAGCTTTCTTT
J: TRBJ2-1; V: TRBV5-1; D: TRBD2; size: .; CDR3: CASSFQAGGTNNEQFF; DNA: TGCGCCAGCAGCTTTCAAGCGGGAGGAACGAACAATGAGCAGTTCTTC
J: TRBJ1-1; V: TRBV7-2; D: TRBD1; size: .; CDR3: CASSPTGTGPKGAFF; DNA: TGTGCCAGCAGCCCGACTGGGACAGGGCCTAAAGGAGCTTTCTTT
J: TRBJ1-1; V: TRBV12-2; D: .; size: .; CDR3: CATPEGGSGLYTEAFF; DNA: TGTGCAACACCCGAAGGGGGCAGTGGGCTTTACACTGAAGCTTTCTTT
J: TRBJ2-7; V: TRBV19; D: .; size: .; CDR3: CASSPQPKADEQYF; DNA: TGTGCCAGTAGTCCACAGCCCAAGGCCGACGAGCAGTACTTC
J: TRBJ1-2; V: TRBV28; D: .; size: .; CDR3: CASRPTEIYGYTF; DNA: TGTGCCAGCAGGCCCACAGAGATCTATGGCTACACCTTC
J: TRBJ2-7; V: TRBV28; D: TRBD1; size: .; CDR3: CASRTPGTGGYEQYF; DNA: TGTGCCAGCAGAACCCCCGGGACAGGTGGGTACGAGCAGTACTTC
J: TRBJ2-2; V: TRBV7-9; D: TRBD2; size: once; CDR3: CASSASGGTGELFF; DNA: TGTGCCAGCAGCGCTAGCGGGGGGACCGGGGAGCTGTTTTTT
J: TRBJ2-7; V: TRBV5-4; D: .; size: .; CDR3: CASSRDGSSYEQYF; DNA: TGTGCCAGCAGCCGGGACGGGAGCTCCTACGAGCAGTACTTC
J: TRBJ2-7; V: TRBV4-2; D: TRBD1; size: .; CDR3: CASSPDRGYEQYF; DNA: TGTGCCAGCAGCCCGGACAGGGGGTACGAGCAGTACTTC
J: TRBJ2-3; V: TRBV27; D: .; size: .; CDR3: CASSRPGGTDTQYF; DNA: TGTGCCAGCAGCCGCCCAGGGGGCACAGATACGCAGTATTTT
J: TRBJ2-5; V: TRBV7-9; D: TRBD2; size: .; CDR3: CASSLGRTSGETQYF; DNA: TGTGCCAGCAGCTTGGGTCGGACTAGCGGGGAGACCCAGTACTTC
J: TRBJ2-5; V: TRBV5-1; D: TRBD2; size: few; CDR3: CASSGDGRAGETQYF; DNA: TGCGCCAGCAGCGGGGACGGGAGGGCCGGCGAGACCCAGTACTTC
J: TRBJ2-2; V: TRBV28; D: .; size: .; CDR3: CASSPSRQNTGELFF; DNA: TGTGCCAGCAGTCCTTCACGACAGAACACCGGGGAGCTGTTTTTT
J: TRBJ2-7; V: TRBV28; D: TRBD1; size: few; CDR3: CASSLFVGTGAGEQYF; DNA: TGTGCCAGCAGTCTCTTCGTGGGGACAGGGGCGGGCGAGCAGTACTTC
J: TRBJ2-5; V: TRBV4-2; D: TRBD2; size: once; CDR3: CASSQDVASGKETQYF; DNA: TGTGCCAGCAGCCAAGATGTCGCTAGCGGTAAAGAGACCCAGTACTTC
J: TRBJ1-1; V: TRBV18; D: .; size: .; CDR3: CASSPTTQNTEAFF; DNA: TGTGCCAGCTCACCAACGACACAGAACACTGAAGCTTTCTTT
J: TRBJ2-3; V: TRBV29-1; D: TRBD2; size: .; CDR3: CSGARGGTDTQYF; DNA: TGCAGCGGAGCACGGGGGGGCACAGATACGCAGTATTTT
J: TRBJ1-5; V: TRBV19; D: TRBD1; size: .; CDR3: CASSMITGTGGLQPQHF; DNA: TGTGCCAGTAGTATGATTACCGGGACAGGGGGCCTTCAGCCCCAGCATTTT
J: TRBJ1-4; V: TRBV11-3; D: TRBD1; size: .; CDR3: CASSIRQGGTNEKLFF; DNA: TGTGCCAGCAGCATCCGACAGGGGGGGACTAATGAAAAACTGTTTTTT
J: TRBJ2-4; V: TRBV29-1; D: TRBD2; size: .; CDR3: CSVEGLAGRKGDIQYF; DNA: TGCAGCGTTGAGGGGCTAGCGGGACGGAAAGGGGACATTCAGTACTTC
J: TRBJ1-1; V: TRBV14; D: TRBD1; size: .; CDR3: CASSHRTGVGTEAFF; DNA: TGTGCCAGCAGCCACAGGACAGGGGTGGGCACTGAAGCTTTCTTT
J: TRBJ2-7; V: TRBV5-6; D: TRBD2; size: .; CDR3: CASSPPGRGTYEQYF; DNA: TGTGCCAGCAGCCCCCCCGGGAGGGGGACCTACGAGCAGTACTTC
J: TRBJ1-5; V: TRBV12-5; D: .; size: .; CDR3: CASGTAGGSNQPQHF; DNA: TGTGCTAGTGGTACCGCCGGCGGGTCGAATCAGCCCCAGCATTTT
J: TRBJ2-5; V: TRBV12-5; D: .; size: .; CDR3: CASGSQMGSGRGGTQYF; DNA: TGTGCTAGTGGCTCGCAGATGGGTAGCGGACGCGGTGGGACCCAGTACTTC
J: TRBJ1-4; V: TRBV5-1; D: TRBD1; size: .; CDR3: CASNRGGNEKLFF; DNA: TGCGCCAGCAACAGGGGCGGAAATGAAAAACTGTTTTTT
J: TRBJ2-1; V: TRBV15; D: TRBD2; size: .; CDR3: CATSRADTGLAYEQFF; DNA: TGTGCCACCAGCAGGGCCGATACGGGACTAGCGTATGAGCAGTTCTTC
J: TRBJ2-2; V: TRBV5-5; D: TRBD2; size: .; CDR3: CASSRGLAGNTGELFF; DNA: TGTGCCAGCAGCCGTGGACTAGCGGGGAACACCGGGGAGCTGTTTTTT
J: TRBJ1-5; V: TRBV18; D: TRBD1; size: .; CDR3: CASSPTDRRSNQPQHF; DNA: TGTGCCAGCTCACCAACGGACAGGCGTAGCAATCAGCCCCAGCATTTT
J: TRBJ1-1; V: TRBV6-4; D: TRBD1; size: .; CDR3: CASSDSDRGTEAFF; DNA: TGTGCCAGCAGTGACAGCGACAGGGGCACTGAAGCTTTCTTT
J: TRBJ1-1; V: TRBV28; D: TRBD1; size: few; CDR3: CASELRGQGGEAFF; DNA: TGTGCCAGCGAGTTGCGGGGACAGGGAGGTGAAGCTTTCTTT
J: TRBJ2-2; V: TRBV19; D: TRBD2; size: .; CDR3: CASSIVLAGTGELFF; DNA: TGTGCCAGTAGTATTGTACTAGCGGGAACCGGGGAGCTGTTTTTT
J: TRBJ2-7; V: TRBV4-1; D: TRBD1; size: .; CDR3: CASSQDGQGAREQYF; DNA: TGCGCCAGCAGCCAAGATGGACAGGGGGCGAGGGAGCAGTACTTC
J: TRBJ1-2; V: TRBV5-5; D: TRBD1; size: .; CDR3: CASSRQGARYGYTF; DNA: TGTGCCAGCAGCAGACAGGGGGCTCGGTATGGCTACACCTTC
J: TRBJ2-1; V: TRBV27; D: TRBD1; size: .; CDR3: CASSLSGQLPFF; DNA: TGTGCCAGCAGTTTATCGGGACAGCTGCCGTTCTTC
J: TRBJ2-1; V: TRBV7-8; D: .; size: .; CDR3: CASSIHRDNEQFF; DNA: TGTGCCAGCAGCATTCACAGGGACAATGAGCAGTTCTTC
J: TRBJ2-3; V: TRBV7-2; D: TRBD2; size: once; CDR3: CASRLTSGRSSDTQYF; DNA: TGTGCCAGCAGGTTAACTAGCGGGAGATCTTCAGATACGCAGTATTTT